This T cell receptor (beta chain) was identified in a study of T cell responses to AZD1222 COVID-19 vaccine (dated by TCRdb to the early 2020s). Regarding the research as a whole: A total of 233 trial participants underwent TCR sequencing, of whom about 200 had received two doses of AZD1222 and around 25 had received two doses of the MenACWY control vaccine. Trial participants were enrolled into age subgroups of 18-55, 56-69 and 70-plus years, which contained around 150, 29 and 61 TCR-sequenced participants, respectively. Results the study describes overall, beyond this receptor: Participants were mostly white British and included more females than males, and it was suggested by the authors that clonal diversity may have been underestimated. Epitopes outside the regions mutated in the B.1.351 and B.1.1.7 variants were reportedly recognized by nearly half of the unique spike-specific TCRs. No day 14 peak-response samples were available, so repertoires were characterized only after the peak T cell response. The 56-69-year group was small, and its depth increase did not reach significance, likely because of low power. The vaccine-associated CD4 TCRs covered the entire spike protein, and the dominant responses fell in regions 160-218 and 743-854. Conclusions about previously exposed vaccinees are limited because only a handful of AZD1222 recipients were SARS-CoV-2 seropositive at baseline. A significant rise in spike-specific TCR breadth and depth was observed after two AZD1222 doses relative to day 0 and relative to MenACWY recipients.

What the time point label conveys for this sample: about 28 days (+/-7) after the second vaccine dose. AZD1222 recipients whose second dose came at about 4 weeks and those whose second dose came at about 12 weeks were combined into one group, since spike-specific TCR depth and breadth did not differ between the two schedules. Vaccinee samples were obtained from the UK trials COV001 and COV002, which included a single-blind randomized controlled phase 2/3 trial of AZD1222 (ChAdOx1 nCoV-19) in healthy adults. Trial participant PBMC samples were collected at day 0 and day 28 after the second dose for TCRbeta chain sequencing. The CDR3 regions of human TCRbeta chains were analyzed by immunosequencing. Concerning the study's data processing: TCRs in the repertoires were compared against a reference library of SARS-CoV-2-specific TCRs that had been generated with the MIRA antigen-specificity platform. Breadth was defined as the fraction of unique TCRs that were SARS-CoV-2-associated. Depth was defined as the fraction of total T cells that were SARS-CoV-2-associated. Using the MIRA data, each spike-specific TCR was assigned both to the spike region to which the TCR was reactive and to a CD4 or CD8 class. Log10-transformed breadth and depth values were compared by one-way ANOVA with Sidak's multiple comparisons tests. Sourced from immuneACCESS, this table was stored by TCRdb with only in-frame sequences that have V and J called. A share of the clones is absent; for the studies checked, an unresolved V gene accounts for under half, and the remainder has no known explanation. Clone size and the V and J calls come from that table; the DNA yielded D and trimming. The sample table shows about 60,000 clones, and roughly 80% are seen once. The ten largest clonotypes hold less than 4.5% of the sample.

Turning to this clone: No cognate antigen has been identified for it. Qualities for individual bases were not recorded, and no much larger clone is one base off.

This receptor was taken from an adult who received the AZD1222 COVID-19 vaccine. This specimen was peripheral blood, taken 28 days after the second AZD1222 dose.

The DNA sequence is as follows: TGTGCCACCAGCAGGGGCCGGGACATAAGCCAAGAGACCCAGTACTTC. The encoded protein is CATSRGRDISQETQYF. The chain couples TRBV15 to TRBJ2-5, with TRBD1 as a weak D call on 6 bases. Taken from cysteine to phenylalanine, the CDR3 has 16 residues. The only DNA kept is the CDR3, 48 bases in frame from the first base. Cut back by 3 bases and 1 base, the V and J ends lie 15 bases apart. CDR1 and CDR2, per the germline V gene (reference sequence), are LNHNV and YYDKDF.